The 8 T cell receptor beta chains presented below share a single source sample, sequenced in a study of memory B cells and T cells in multiple sclerosis. For these TCRs, the target antigens are not known. Sequenced by immunoSEQ multiplex PCR; TCRdb stores in-frame clones only, minus some. Of some 48,000 clones listed, 82% were seen once; the top ten hold 1.1%. Stimulus-free culture yielded autoproliferating CFSE-dim and non-proliferating CFSE-high T cells, each sequenced separately. About 50 million CFSE-labeled PBMCs were cultured six to eight days unstimulated, then replicate wells were pooled. Sequenced material: PBMCs from blood kept in culture. Every receptor here comes from a human donor with multiple sclerosis.

The chain combines TRBV5-8 with TRBJ2-5, with 10 bases aligning to TRBD1. Per the germline V gene, CDR1 is SGHTS and CDR2 is YDEGEE. V dropped 4 bases and J dropped 1; count of bases not matched to a gene: 10. CDR3 size: 17 residues. CDR3 region: CASSHSGTGVVQETQYF. The CDR3 DNA follows: TGTGCCAGCAGCCATTCCGGGACAGGGGTTGTCCAAGAGACCCAGTACTTC.

This clone was picked up a small number of times. This chain connects TRBV7-2 to TRBJ2-7; possible D gene TRBD1, 6 bases. Trimming took off 5 bases at V and 4 bases at J, with 15 bases between the two ends. Germline lookup yields CDR1 SGHTA and CDR2 FQGNSA. This CDR3 is 14 amino acids long. The CDR3 loop is CASSIQQGAYEQYF. In nucleotides, the CDR3 is TGTGCCAGCAGCATACAACAGGGAGCTTACGAGCAGTACTTC.

The chain combines TRBV19 with TRBJ1-5; TRBD1 matches at 7 bases. V was clipped by 0 bases and J by 1 base; unmatched bases: 0. Germline lookup yields CDR1 LNHDA and CDR2 SQIVND (reference sequence). The CDR3 length is 15 residues. CDR3 amino acids: CASSIDRGSNQPQHF. CDR3 DNA sequence: TGTGCCAGTAGTATAGACAGGGGGAGCAATCAGCCCCAGCATTTT.

This chain connects TRBV5-1 to TRBJ2-7; unclear D gene. Between the trimmed V and J ends, which lost 0 bases and 0 bases, there was a span of 7 bases. This CDR3 comprises 14 residues. From germline, CDR1 is SGHRS and CDR2 YFSETQ. CDR3 sequence: CASSLVPSSYEQYF. CDR3 DNA: TGCGCCAGCAGCTTGGTCCCCAGCTCCTACGAGCAGTACTTC.

V and J are TRBV7-2 and TRBJ2-1, with D possibly TRBD1 on 5 matching bases. The V gene's germline CDR1 is SGHTA and CDR2 FQGNSA. The CDR3 loop spans 14 amino acids. Trimming took 0 bases from V and 5 from J, leaving 8 bases between them. This chain's CDR3 is CASSLARVNNEQFF. The CDR3 DNA is TGTGCCAGCAGCTTAGCCAGGGTTAACAATGAGCAGTTCTTC.

J is TRBJ1-4 and V is TRBV5-1, with TRBD1 matching 9 bases. This CDR3 region has 14 residues. The J segment lost 8 bases and the V segment lost 4 bases, leaving 6 bases of the junction unmatched. Germline CDR1 SGHRS, CDR2 YFSETQ. The CDR3 coding sequence is TGCGCCAGCAGCACCGGGACAGGGCAGGAAAAACTGTTTTTT. Its protein is CASSTGTGQEKLFF.

The chain recombines TRBV7-8 with TRBJ2-1; TRBD2 aligns across 12 bases. The CDR3 loop spans 14 amino acids. The germline V gene encodes CDR1 SGHVS and CDR2 FQNEAQ. The trim removed 6 bases at V and 7 bases at J, leaving 4 bases unmatched. The CDR3 here is CASRAGTSGNEQFF. The DNA for the CDR3 is TGTGCCAGCAGGGCTGGGACTAGCGGGAATGAGCAGTTCTTC.

The rearrangement joins TRBV11-2 to TRBJ1-1; the match to TRBD1 covers 7 bases. Germline CDR1 reads SGHAT; CDR2 reads FQNNGV. J was trimmed by 4 bases and V by 5 bases; bases with no gene match: 4. This CDR3 contains 13 residues. The CDR3 is CASSISGGTEAFF. CDR3 DNA: TGTGCCAGCAGCATCTCAGGGGGCACTGAAGCTTTCTTT.